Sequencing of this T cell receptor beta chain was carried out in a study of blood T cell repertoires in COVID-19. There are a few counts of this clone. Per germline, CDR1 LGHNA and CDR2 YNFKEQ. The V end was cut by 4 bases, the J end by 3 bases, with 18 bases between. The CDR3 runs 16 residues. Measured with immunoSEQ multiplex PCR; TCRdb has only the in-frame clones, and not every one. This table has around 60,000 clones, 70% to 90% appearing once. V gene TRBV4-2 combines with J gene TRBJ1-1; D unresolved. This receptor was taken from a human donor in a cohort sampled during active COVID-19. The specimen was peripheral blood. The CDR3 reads CASSREALIQDTEAFF. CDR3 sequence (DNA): TGTGCCAGCAGCCGAGAAGCACTCATTCAGGACACTGAAGCTTTCTTT.